This T cell receptor beta chain was captured in a study of CD8+CD57+ T cells in acquired aplastic anemia. Study as a whole: Sorted CD4+ and CD8+ cells yielded roughly 3.5 ug of DNA on average. Study results and limitations: Patients and controls had CD8+ Simpson's diversity values that were not significantly distinct. Shared by patients and controls, 25 to 30 CD8+ CDR3s were abundant in patients.

Selection for sequencing was limited to patients who had shown CD8+CD57+ cell expansion by flow cytometry. Each of the patients presented with severe acquired aplastic anemia. Using genomic DNA as the template, TCR beta VDJ and CDR3 profiling was carried out. TCRdb used MiXCR to reprocess the reads, holding one entry per CDR3 protein. The repertoire consists of 220,000 or so distinct CDR3 sequences, with 65% occurring once and the leading ten covering around 50%. A word on this clonotype: Its specificity is unknown.

V was clipped by 9 bases and J by 3 bases; unmatched bases: 10. Germline values: CDR1 LNHDA, CDR2 SQIVND (reference sequence). The CDR3 runs 15 residues. The sample taken for sequencing was sorted CD4+, CD8+, or CD8+CD57+ T cells (not recorded which) from PBMCs. This receptor was obtained from a human donor with aplastic anemia. V gene TRBV19 combines with J gene TRBJ2-3, with 9 bases lining up with TRBD1. The CDR3 DNA reads as TGTGCCAGCAGCGTCAGGACAGGGGCGACAGATACGCAGTATTTT. This translates into CASSVRTGATDTQYF.